The source of this T cell receptor beta chain is a study of response to subunit inactivated influenza vaccine. Study-wide results and caveats: The authors suggested that every seasonal influenza vaccination recruits few new T cells.

TCRdb re-called the RT-PCR reads with MiXCR, one entry per CDR3 protein. The sample carries 500,000 or so distinct CDR3 sequences, about 15% recorded once. In the case of this clonotype: Its specificity is unknown.

The germline gives CDR1 DFQATT, CDR2 SNEGSKA (reference sequence). This CDR3 spans 15 amino acids. V lost 6 bases, J lost 5 bases, and 17 bases lay in between. Sequenced here: CD4+ T cells sorted from PBMCs, sampled about 24 months after vaccination. V is TRBV20-1 and J is TRBJ1-6; a possible D gene is TRBD1 (5 bases). This TCR came from a man between 50 and 69 years old who received an inactivated influenza vaccine. This CDR3 reads CSASGGGGHNSPLHF. CDR3 nucleotide sequence: TGCAGTGCCTCGGGCGGGGGAGGCCATAATTCACCCCTCCACTTT.